This TCR beta chain was recorded in a study of early T cells in non-severe SARS-CoV-2 infection. The overall study: Alpha and beta chains were unpaired, from unsorted whole-blood bulk RNA.

Worth noting for this clonotype: As yet, its antigen is unknown.

Researchers attached unique molecular identifiers to individual cDNA molecules. Each CDR3 protein is one row after TCRdb ran MiXCR on the 5' RACE reads. The table has some 60,000 distinct CDR3 sequences, roughly a tenth seen once; the top ten hold roughly 1.2%. The V gene end was trimmed by 4 bases and the J gene end by 3 bases; junction bases not matched to a gene: 9. Germline V gene lookup returns CDR1 MGHDK and CDR2 SYGVNS. The CDR3 runs to 16 residues. The study, taken as a whole, reports: VDJdb matches were skewed toward anti-spike CD8 T cell responses.

The sequencing sample was made of whole blood. The clonotype was recovered from an adult who was a healthcare worker with PCR-confirmed SARS-CoV-2 infection or an uninfected control (not recorded which). The chain carries TRBV25-1 and TRBJ2-4; 7 bases align to TRBD1. CDR3 protein: CASSGVTGKGKNIQYF. The CDR3 nucleotides are TGTGCCAGCAGTGGGGTGACAGGGAAGGGCAAAAACATTCAGTACTTC.